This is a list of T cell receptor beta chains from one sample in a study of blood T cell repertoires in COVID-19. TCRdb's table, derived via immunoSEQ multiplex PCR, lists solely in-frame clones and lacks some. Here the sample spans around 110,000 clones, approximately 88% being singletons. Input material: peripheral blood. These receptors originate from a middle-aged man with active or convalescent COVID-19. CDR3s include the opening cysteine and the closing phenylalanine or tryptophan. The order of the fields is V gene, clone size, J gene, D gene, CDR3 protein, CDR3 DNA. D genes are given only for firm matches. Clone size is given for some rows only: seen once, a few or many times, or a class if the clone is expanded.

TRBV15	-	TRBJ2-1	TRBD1	CATSRVMGVQGATNEQFF	TGTGCCACCAGCAGAGTGATGGGGGTACAGGGGGCAACCAATGAGCAGTTCTTC
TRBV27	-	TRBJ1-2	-	CASSFLGESGYTF	TGTGCCAGCAGTTTTTTGGGAGAATCTGGCTACACCTTC
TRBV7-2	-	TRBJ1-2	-	CASSLVGQPPYTF	TGTGCCAGCAGCTTAGTGGGACAACCACCCTACACCTTC
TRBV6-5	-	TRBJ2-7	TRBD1	CASRPGQGAPEQYF	TGTGCCAGCAGGCCGGGACAGGGGGCGCCCGAGCAGTACTTC
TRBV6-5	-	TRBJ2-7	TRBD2	CASSWGLAGDEQYF	TGTGCCAGCAGTTGGGGACTAGCGGGAGACGAGCAGTACTTC
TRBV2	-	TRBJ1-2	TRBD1	CASSEIGQGGYGYTF	TGTGCCAGCAGCGAAATCGGACAGGGAGGCTATGGCTACACCTTC
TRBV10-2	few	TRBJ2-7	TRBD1	CASSEGTAIVSYEQYF	TGCGCCAGCAGTGAGGGGACAGCTATTGTCTCCTACGAGCAGTACTTC
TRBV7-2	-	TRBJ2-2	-	CASSLVLAPNTGELFF	TGTGCCAGCAGCTTAGTTCTAGCCCCGAACACCGGGGAGCTGTTTTTT
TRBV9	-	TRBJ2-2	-	CASSVGGENTGELFF	TGTGCCAGCAGCGTGGGTGGAGAAAACACCGGGGAGCTGTTTTTT
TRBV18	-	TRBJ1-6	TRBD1	CASSGQGGNSPLHF	TGTGCCAGCTCCGGACAGGGCGGAAATTCACCCCTCCACTTT
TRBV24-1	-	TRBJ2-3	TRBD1	CATKTGETDTQYF	TGTGCCACCAAGACAGGGGAAACAGATACGCAGTATTTT
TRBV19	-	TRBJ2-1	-	CASRTTGSSYNEQFF	TGTGCCAGTAGGACAACAGGGAGCTCCTACAATGAGCAGTTCTTC
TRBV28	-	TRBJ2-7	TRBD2	CASSTAGGRYEQYF	TGTGCCAGCAGTACAGCGGGAGGTCGGTACGAGCAGTACTTC
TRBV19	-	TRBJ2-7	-	CASRPTGTQGEQYF	TGTGCCAGTAGACCTACCGGGACACAGGGCGAGCAGTACTTC
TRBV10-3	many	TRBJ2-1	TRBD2	CAISESMMLGGRAYNEQFF	TGTGCCATCAGTGAGTCGATGATGCTCGGCGGGAGGGCGTACAATGAGCAGTTCTTC
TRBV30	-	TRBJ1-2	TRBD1	CAWSWTGDGYTF	TGTGCCTGGAGTTGGACAGGGGATGGCTACACCTTC
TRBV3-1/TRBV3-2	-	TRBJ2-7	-	CASSRGGGEQYF	TGTGCCAGCAGTCGGGGTGGCGGCGAGCAGTACTTC
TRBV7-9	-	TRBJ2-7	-	CASSLRTLGSEQYF	TGTGCCAGCAGCTTAAGAACCCTAGGATCCGAGCAGTACTTC
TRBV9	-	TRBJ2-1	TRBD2	CASSLGGDNEQFF	TGTGCCAGCAGCCTCGGGGGGGACAATGAGCAGTTCTTC
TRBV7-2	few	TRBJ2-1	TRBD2	CASSTAGTSVWNEQFF	TGTGCCAGCAGTACGGCCGGGACTAGTGTGTGGAATGAGCAGTTCTTC
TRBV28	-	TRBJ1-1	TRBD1	CATRTGTANTEAFF	TGTGCCACCCGAACCGGGACAGCGAACACTGAAGCTTTCTTT
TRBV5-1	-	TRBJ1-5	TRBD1	CASSLGQGSQPQHF	TGCGCCAGCAGTCTTGGACAGGGGTCTCAGCCCCAGCATTTT
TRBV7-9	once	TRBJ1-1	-	CASSLLKIRGTEAFF	TGTGCCAGCAGCCTTCTCAAGATCCGAGGAACTGAAGCTTTCTTT
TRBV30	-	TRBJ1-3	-	CAWSLGGSGNTIYF	TGTGCCTGGAGCCTCGGGGGTAGTGGAAACACCATATATTTT
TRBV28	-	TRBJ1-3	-	CATSTGSGNTIYF	TGTGCCACCTCGACGGGCTCTGGAAACACCATATATTTT
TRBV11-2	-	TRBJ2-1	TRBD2	CASSVGLAGGNEQFF	TGTGCCAGCAGTGTTGGTCTAGCGGGAGGCAATGAGCAGTTCTTC
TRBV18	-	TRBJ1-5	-	CASSPAGQNSNQPQHF	TGTGCCAGCTCACCAGCCGGACAAAATAGCAATCAGCCCCAGCATTTT
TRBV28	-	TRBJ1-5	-	CASILGGAQGVNQPQHF	TGTGCCAGCATCCTTGGGGGGGCGCAGGGAGTAAATCAGCCCCAGCATTTT
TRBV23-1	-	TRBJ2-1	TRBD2	CASSQSPTSGPSSYNEQFF	TGCGCCAGCAGTCAATCGCCGACTAGCGGCCCAAGCTCCTACAATGAGCAGTTCTTC
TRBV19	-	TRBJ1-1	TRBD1	CASSPLQGAVPEAFF	TGTGCCAGTAGTCCACTACAGGGGGCGGTCCCTGAAGCTTTCTTT
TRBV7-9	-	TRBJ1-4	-	CASSSIGVNEKLFF	TGTGCCAGCAGCTCAATAGGGGTTAATGAAAAACTGTTTTTT
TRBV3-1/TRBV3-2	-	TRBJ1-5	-	CASSQGLGDQPQHF	TGTGCCAGCAGCCAAGGTCTAGGGGATCAGCCCCAGCATTTT
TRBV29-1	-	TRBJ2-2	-	CSVEVAEGNTGELFF	TGCAGCGTTGAAGTAGCGGAGGGGAACACCGGGGAGCTGTTTTTT
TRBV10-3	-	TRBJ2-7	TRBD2	CAISEGLAGGTYEQYF	TGTGCCATCAGTGAGGGGCTAGCGGGGGGAACCTACGAGCAGTACTTC
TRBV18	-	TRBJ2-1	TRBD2	CASSPLAGDGVEQFF	TGTGCCAGCTCACCGCTAGCGGGAGACGGGGTTGAGCAGTTCTTC
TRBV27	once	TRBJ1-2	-	CASSFAGRGGYGYTF	TGTGCCAGCAGTTTCGCCGGGCGGGGTGGCTATGGCTACACCTTC
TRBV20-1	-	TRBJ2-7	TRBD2	CSASKLAVNYEQYF	TGCAGTGCTAGTAAACTAGCGGTAAACTACGAGCAGTACTTC
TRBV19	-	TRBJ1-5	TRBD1	CASSPGQGNQPQHF	TGTGCCAGTAGTCCGGGACAGGGCAATCAGCCCCAGCATTTT
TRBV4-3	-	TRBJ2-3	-	CASSQGTTGKGDTQYF	TGCGCCAGCAGCCAAGGGACAACAGGGAAGGGAGATACGCAGTATTTT
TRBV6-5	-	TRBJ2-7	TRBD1	CASRGNRGKYF	TGTGCCAGCAGAGGGAACAGGGGGAAGTACTTC
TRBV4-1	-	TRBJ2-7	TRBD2	CASSQGTSAAYEQYF	TGCGCCAGCAGCCAAGGGACTAGCGCTGCCTACGAGCAGTACTTC
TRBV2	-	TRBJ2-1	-	CASTPLAPYNEQFF	TGTGCCAGCACACCCCTAGCCCCCTACAATGAGCAGTTCTTC
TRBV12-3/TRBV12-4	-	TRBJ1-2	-	CASSPGQVYGYTF	TGTGCCAGCAGCCCGGGACAAGTTTATGGCTACACCTTC
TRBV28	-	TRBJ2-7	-	CASTGGLPPYEQYF	TGTGCCAGCACCGGTGGACTTCCCCCCTACGAGCAGTACTTC
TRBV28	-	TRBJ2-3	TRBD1	CASSPSTGTGEKDTQYF	TGTGCCAGCAGTCCGAGCACCGGGACAGGGGAGAAAGATACGCAGTATTTT
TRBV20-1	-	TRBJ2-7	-	CSASNRDTSLSYEQYF	TGCAGTGCTAGTAATCGAGACACCAGTCTTTCCTACGAGCAGTACTTC
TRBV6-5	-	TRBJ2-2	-	CASSSLGRTGELFF	TGTGCCAGCAGTTCCTTAGGGAGAACCGGGGAGCTGTTTTTT